Following are 18 T cell receptor beta chains from one sample sequenced in a study of identical twins. TCRdb re-derived calls from the 5' RACE reads in MiXCR, one entry per CDR3 protein. The table includes some 590,000 distinct CDR3 sequences, 9.6% detected once. The sample also formed part of further work on yellow fever vaccine responses in identical twins.

The sequencing input was PBMCs. These TCRs come from a woman aged 18-30 years in good health.

This clonotype was observed many times. V is TRBV4-3 and J is TRBJ2-1; D unclear. V gave up 0 bases and J gave up 4 bases, with 7 bases separating them. The CDR3 has 14 amino acids. Germline lookup yields CDR1 LGHNA and CDR2 YSLEER. The CDR3 DNA reads as TGCGCCAGCAGCCAAGATGCACTATACAATGAGCAGTTCTTC. This sequence encodes CASSQDALYNEQFF.

The chain combines TRBV12-3 or TRBV12-4 with TRBJ2-6; 9 nucleotides match TRBD1. The CDR3 contains 14 residues. V gave up 6 bases and J gave up 3 bases; unmatched junction bases: 0. The CDR3 nucleotides read TGTGCCAGCAGGGACAGGGGTGGGGCCAACGTCCTGACTTTC. Its protein product is CASRDRGGANVLTF.

This clonotype was counted a few times. The chain employs TRBV7-9 and TRBJ1-2; no firm D call. V was pared by 4 bases and J by 3 bases, with 6 bases between. The CDR3 has 12 amino acids. Germline CDR1 reads SEHNR; CDR2 reads FQNEAQ (reference sequence). The CDR3 sequence is CASSSWDYGYTF. The CDR3, as DNA: TGTGCCAGCAGCTCATGGGACTATGGCTACACCTTC.

In this sample, this clonotype turned up many times. V and J are TRBV4-3 and TRBJ1-6; D may be TRBD1 (5 bases). The CDR3 has 15 amino acids. V was shortened by 0 bases and J by 6 bases, with 9 bases between the two germline ends. Germline-derived CDR1 and CDR2 are LGHNA and YSLEER. The CDR3 is CASSQDQGFNSPLHF. CDR3 DNA: TGCGCCAGCAGCCAAGATCAGGGTTTTAATTCACCCCTCCACTTT.

CDR3 DNA sequence: TGTGCCAGCAGTTACGGGGAAGCCTACGAGCAGTACTTC. Amino acids: CASSYGEAYEQYF. This chain uses TRBV6-6 with TRBJ2-7; no definite D call. The germline CDR1 and CDR2 sequences are MNHNY and SVGAGI (reference sequence). Trimming took 2 bases from V and 2 from J, leaving 7 bases between them. CDR3 length: 13 amino acids.

This clonotype was detected many times. V and J are TRBV20-1 and TRBJ2-1; 13 bases line up with TRBD2. The CDR3 runs to 20 residues. Trimming at V came to 1 base and at J to 0 bases, leaving 12 bases not matched to a gene. Per the germline V gene, CDR1 is DFQATT and CDR2 is SNEGSKA (reference sequence). The CDR3 region has the DNA TGCAGTGCTAGAGCCCCTCCGGGACTAGCGGGATACAGCTCCTACAATGAGCAGTTCTTC. Amino acid sequence: CSARAPPGLAGYSSYNEQFF.

This clonotype showed up many times. The chain has TRBV15 and TRBJ2-1, with 7 bases fitting TRBD1. From germline, CDR1 is LNHNV and CDR2 YYDKDF (reference sequence). V was pared by 2 bases and J by 0 bases, with 10 bases of the junction left unmatched. This CDR3 is 18 amino acids long. Here the CDR3 reads CATSRFRDSKSSYNEQFF. The CDR3 DNA reads as TGTGCCACCAGCAGATTCCGGGACAGTAAGAGCTCCTACAATGAGCAGTTCTTC. Drawing the rest from reference TRBV15 and TRBJ2-1, the complete variable domain is DAMVIQNPRYQVTQFGKPVTLSCSQTLNHNVMYWYQQKSSQAPKLLFHYYDKDFNNEADTPDNFQSRRPNTSFCFLDIRSPGLGDTAMYLCATSRFRDSKSSYNEQFFGPGTRLTVL.

This rearrangement joins TRBV3-1 to TRBJ2-7; D is perhaps TRBD1 or TRBD2 (5 bases each). The CDR3 has 15 amino acids. The V and J ends lost 4 bases and 3 bases respectively, with 16 bases between them. Germline V gives CDR1 LGHDT, CDR2 YNNKEL (reference sequence). The CDR3 is CASSLLSGTGYEQYF. The CDR3 nucleotides are TGTGCCAGCAGCCTCTTGTCCGGGACGGGCTACGAGCAGTACTTC.

V gene TRBV12-5 combines with J gene TRBJ2-3; 10 bases agree with TRBD2. The CDR3 consists of 15 residues. Per germline, CDR1 LGHNT and CDR2 FRNRAP. V shed 1 base, J shed 6 bases, and the junction held 4 bases outside the gene matches. The CDR3 spells CASGLGSGGRDTQYF. CDR3 DNA sequence: TGTGCTAGTGGTTTGGGTAGCGGGGGGAGGGATACGCAGTATTTT.

This clonotype was counted only a few times. The rearrangement links TRBV10-1 to TRBJ2-3; 9 nucleotides agree with TRBD2. CDR1 is WNHNN and CDR2 is SYGVQD in the germline V gene (reference sequence). The V and J ends lost 6 bases and 3 bases, in that order; junction bases with no gene match: 7. The length of the CDR3 is 15 residues. CDR3 DNA sequence: TGCGCCAGCAGCCAGCCGGGACTAGCAACAGATACGCAGTATTTT. This gives the protein CASSQPGLATDTQYF.

For this clonotype: A much larger clone sits a single nucleotide away, making a read error possible. This rearrangement joins TRBV20-1 to TRBJ2-1; D is ambiguous. Looked up from germline, CDR1 is DFQATT and CDR2 is SNEGSKA (reference sequence). The CDR3 length is 15 residues. CDR3 coding DNA: TGCAGTGCTAGAGATCTCCCGAGCTCCAACAATGAGCAGTTCTTC. Encoded protein: CSARDLPSSNNEQFF.

The chain carries TRBV4-1 and TRBJ2-1; the D is unclear. CDR3 length: 15 residues. CDR1 and CDR2 from the germline V gene are MGHRA and YSYEKL. V was trimmed by 1 base and J by 8 bases, leaving 15 bases between them. This CDR3 reads CASSQGSRRRDEQFF. CDR3 in DNA: TGCGCCAGCAGCCAAGGAAGTCGCCGTCGTGATGAGCAGTTCTTC.

This clonotype has only a few counts. This chain links TRBV4-1 with TRBJ2-7; D might be TRBD1 (5 bases). From germline, CDR1 is MGHRA and CDR2 YSYEKL. CDR3 length: 14 amino acids. With 4 bases removed from V and 3 bases from J, the gap between germline ends came to 13 bases. CDR3 sequence: CASSLTEQSYEQYF. The CDR3 DNA reads TGCGCCAGCAGCCTGACAGAACAGAGCTACGAGCAGTACTTC.

In its sample, this clonotype was seen a few times. V is TRBV6-5 and J is TRBJ1-4; 9 bases agree with TRBD1. J was trimmed by 4 bases and V by 3 bases; bases with no gene match: 6. The germline gives CDR1 MNHEY, CDR2 SVGAGI. The CDR3 contains 16 residues. CDR3 sequence: CASSYDRDRVNEKLFF. The CDR3 nucleotides read TGTGCCAGCAGTTATGACCGGGACAGGGTTAATGAAAAACTGTTTTTT.

This rearrangement joins TRBV9 to TRBJ1-1; no firm D call. Trimming took 2 bases from V and 2 from J, leaving 10 bases between them. The CDR3 has 14 amino acids. Germline loops: CDR1 SGDLS, CDR2 YYNGEE. The chain's CDR3 is CASSVGQINTEAFF. CDR3 sequence (DNA): TGTGCCAGCAGCGTTGGGCAGATAAACACTGAAGCTTTCTTT.

The chain employs TRBV4-3 and TRBJ2-7, with D tentatively TRBD2 (6 bases). The germline CDR1 and CDR2 sequences are LGHNA and YSLEER. Trimming took off 0 bases at V and 2 bases at J, with 14 bases between the two ends. The CDR3 totals 16 residues. DNA for the CDR3: TGCGCCAGCAGCCAAGATCGCCTAGCGACTACCTACGAGCAGTACTTC. It codes for CASSQDRLATTYEQYF.

The J gene is TRBJ1-1, the V gene TRBV5-1; D not resolved. The CDR3 covers 15 residues. The germline V gene has CDR1 SGHRS and CDR2 YFSETQ. V was shortened by 0 bases and J by 2 bases, with 11 bases between the two germline ends. The CDR3 DNA reads TGCGCCAGCAGCTTGGGGGCAGGCCCTAACACTGAAGCTTTCTTT. Translation: CASSLGAGPNTEAFF.

The V gene is TRBV4-1, the J gene TRBJ2-3; D is perhaps TRBD1 (6 bases). The germline V and J ends were trimmed by 0 bases and 2 bases, with 9 bases remaining between them. The CDR3 contains 15 residues. Germline CDR1 is MGHRA and CDR2 is YSYEKL. The CDR3: CASSQEHRATDTQYF. DNA for the CDR3: TGCGCCAGCAGCCAAGAGCACAGGGCCACAGATACGCAGTATTTT.